These 32 T cell receptor beta chains came from one sample sequenced in a study of a mutant IDH1 vaccine in newly diagnosed glioma. These receptors lack a known antigen. Documented time point: week 5, during vaccination. Every vaccination contained 300 ug of the mutant IDH1 20-mer peptide and was paired with topical imiquimod. Assay used: immunoSEQ multiplex PCR; TCRdb lists only in-frame clones, some missing. The sample records about 29,000 clones, approximately 86% being singletons. Sequences were derived from peripheral blood mononuclear cells (PBMCs), sampled from a glioma patient whose treatment included an IDH1 peptide vaccine. These receptors were collected from a woman aged 35 to 49 with glioma. Some clones in this sample may be carry-over from other donors' samples.

The chain is built from TRBV4-3 and TRBJ1-2; no reliable D call. This CDR3 comprises 16 residues. V was trimmed by 0 bases and J by 3 bases, leaving 14 bases between them. Germline CDR1 is LGHNA and CDR2 is YSLEER. The chain's CDR3 is CASSQERTAGDYGYTF. The DNA for the CDR3 is TGCGCCAGCAGCCAAGAGCGTACCGCCGGGGACTATGGCTACACCTTC.

This clone has more than one count but fewer than ten. V and J are TRBV4-1 and TRBJ2-4; 8 bases are shared with TRBD2. The germline V gene has CDR1 MGHRA and CDR2 YSYEKL. This CDR3 contains 17 residues. V was pared by 3 bases and J by 4 bases, with 11 bases of the junction left unmatched. The CDR3 region is CASSQVDLGLGKNIQYF. The CDR3 bases are TGCGCCAGCAGCCAGGTGGACCTGGGACTAGGGAAAAACATTCAGTACTTC.

V gene TRBV6-6 combines with J gene TRBJ2-3; possible D gene TRBD2, 5 bases. Germline V gene lookup returns CDR1 MNHNY and CDR2 SVGAGI (reference sequence). V lost 10 bases and J lost 3, with 14 bases in between. The CDR3 totals 13 residues. The CDR3 is CATLEGGTDTQYF. The CDR3 region has the DNA TGTGCCACCCTAGAGGGTGGTACAGATACGCAGTATTTT.

The chain carries TRBV5-6 and TRBJ2-6; 8 nucleotides agree with TRBD1. From germline, CDR1 is SGHDT and CDR2 YYEEEE. The CDR3 spans 18 residues. With V trimmed by 3 bases and J by 0 bases, 8 bases remained unmatched. The DNA of the CDR3 is TGTGCCAGCAGCTGGACAGGGAAACGAGTCTCTGGGGCCAACGTCCTGACTTTC. This translates into CASSWTGKRVSGANVLTF. The whole variable domain, remainder taken from reference TRBV5-6 and TRBJ2-6, is DAGVTQSPTHLIKTRGQQVTLRCSPKSGHDTVSWYQQALGQGPQFIFQYYEEEERQRGNFPDRFSGHQFPNYSSELNVNALLLGDSALYLCASSWTGKRVSGANVLTFGAGSRLTVL.

The chain has TRBV28 and TRBJ1-2, with D possibly being TRBD1 (5 bases). CDR1 is MDHEN and CDR2 is SYDVKM in the germline V gene. V lost 8 bases, J lost 4 bases, and 17 bases lay in between. The CDR3 extends over 14 amino acids. CDR3 loop: CASLNSGTAYGYTF. The DNA of the CDR3 is TGTGCCAGCCTCAATTCCGGGACGGCCTATGGCTACACCTTC.

This clone was counted once. V and J are TRBV28 and TRBJ2-5; a weak D match, TRBD1 (5 bases). CDR3 size: 13 residues. Germline CDR1 reads MDHEN; CDR2 reads SYDVKM. Trimming cost V 7 bases and J 2 bases, with 11 bases left between them. The DNA for the CDR3 is TGTGCCAGCACCAAAGGGGATCAAGAGACCCAGTACTTC. Protein: CASTKGDQETQYF.

The chain couples TRBV18 to TRBJ2-5; D is unresolved. V was pared by 3 bases and J by 5 bases, with 7 bases between. The CDR3 spans 12 residues. Germline CDR1 reads KGHSH; CDR2 reads LQKENI. Here the CDR3 reads CASSPLRETQYF. CDR3 bases: TGTGCCAGCTCACCTCTGCGGGAGACCCAGTACTTC.

The V and J genes are TRBV4-2 and TRBJ2-1, with 12 bases lining up with TRBD2. The CDR3 has 15 residues. Germline CDR1 and CDR2: LGHNA and YNFKEQ. Germline trimming cut 4 bases from V and 15 bases from J; bases unmatched to any gene: 13. The DNA for the CDR3 is TGTGCCAGCAGCCTCGGGACTAGCGGGTCTGGAGATTCGTTCTTC. Protein sequence: CASSLGTSGSGDSFF.

This clone was observed once. The chain's CDR3 is CASSPSLGRATDTQYF. CDR3 in DNA: TGTGCCAGCAGCCCCAGCCTGGGCAGGGCCACAGATACGCAGTATTTT. This chain links TRBV7-2 with TRBJ2-3, with D possibly TRBD1 on 5 matching bases. Germline V gives CDR1 SGHTA, CDR2 FQGNSA. The V gene lost 5 bases and the J gene lost 2 bases, with 17 bases spanning the gap. There are 16 residues in the CDR3.

The rearrangement links TRBV6-5 to TRBJ2-7, with D maybe TRBD2 (5 bases). The germline gives CDR1 MNHEY, CDR2 SVGAGI. Trimming took 6 bases from V and 2 from J, leaving 17 bases between them. The CDR3 is 15 residues long. CDR3 in amino acids: CASSELRAFPYEQYF. The CDR3 bases are TGTGCCAGCAGCGAATTGAGGGCCTTCCCCTACGAGCAGTACTTC.

V usage is TRBV7-2 and J usage is TRBJ2-1; D is ambiguous. The V gene's germline CDR1 is SGHTA and CDR2 FQGNSA. Deletions cut 5 bases from V and 7 bases from J, with 9 bases between. The CDR3 sequence is 12 residues long. This chain's CDR3 is CASSLQANEQFF. CDR3 nucleotides: TGTGCCAGCAGCCTCCAGGCGAATGAGCAGTTCTTC.

J is TRBJ1-2 and V is TRBV11-2, with D possibly matching TRBD1 (6 bases). V lost 5 bases and J lost 8, with 15 bases in between. There are 13 residues in the CDR3. Germline V gene data show CDR1 as SGHAT and CDR2 as FQNNGV. In nucleotides, the CDR3 is TGTGCCAGCAGCACCCCGACAGGAACAGGCTACACCTTC. Residues: CASSTPTGTGYTF.

The chain is built from TRBV28 and TRBJ2-7, with D perhaps TRBD2 (6 bases). From germline, CDR1 is MDHEN and CDR2 SYDVKM. The length of the CDR3 is 15 residues. The ends were cut back, 2 bases at V and 4 bases at J, with 15 bases in the middle. CDR3 coding DNA: TGTGCCAGCAGTTTAAGATGGGGGACTCTATACGAGCAGTACTTC. Translation gives CASSLRWGTLYEQYF. The full variable domain, completed using reference TRBV28 and TRBJ2-7, is DVKVTQSSRYLVKRTGEKVFLECVQDMDHENMFWYRQDPGLGLRLIYFSYDVKMKEKGDIPEGYSVSREKKERFSLILESASTNQTSMYLCASSLRWGTLYEQYFGPGTRLTVT.

This clone was seen only a few times. The chain couples TRBV28 to TRBJ2-7; TRBD1 agrees at 8 bases. V was pared by 4 bases and J by 3 bases, with 8 bases of the junction left unmatched. The CDR3 is 15 amino acids. Germline V gene lookup returns CDR1 MDHEN and CDR2 SYDVKM. CDR3 nucleotides: TGTGCCAGCAGTTCGGGGGACAGGCTCCGCTACGAGCAGTACTTC. Its translation: CASSSGDRLRYEQYF.

The chain is built from TRBV7-9 and TRBJ2-1; 8 bases line up with TRBD2. CDR1 is SEHNR and CDR2 is FQNEAQ in the germline V gene (reference sequence). V gave up 2 bases and J gave up 4 bases; unmatched junction bases: 4. CDR3 length: 15 amino acids. CDR3 amino acids: CASSLRLAKYNEQFF. CDR3 DNA sequence: TGTGCCAGCAGCTTAAGACTAGCGAAGTACAATGAGCAGTTCTTC.

Judged by abundance, this clone is medium-sized. The chain is built from TRBV7-9 and TRBJ1-6; D might be TRBD1 (5 bases). This CDR3 spans 14 amino acids. V gave up 4 bases and J gave up 14 bases, with 18 bases separating them. In germline, CDR1 is SEHNR, CDR2 FQNEAQ (reference sequence). In nucleotides, the CDR3 is TGTGCCAGCAGCTCCGTTGGGACCTCTCTATCCCTCCACTTT. The encoded protein is CASSSVGTSLSLHF.

CDR3 sequence: CASSLAGSSEGITEAFF. The CDR3 DNA follows: TGCGCCAGCAGCTTGGCCGGCAGCTCGGAAGGGATCACTGAAGCTTTCTTT. J is TRBJ1-1 and V is TRBV5-1; the D is unclear. Between the trimmed V and J ends, which lost 0 bases and 4 bases, there was a span of 19 bases. Germline V lookup: CDR1 SGHRS, CDR2 YFSETQ. The CDR3 contains 17 residues.

The chain couples TRBV27 to TRBJ2-1; no reliable D call. The CDR3 extends over 12 amino acids. Germline V gene sequence: CDR1 MNHEY, CDR2 SMNVEV (reference sequence). Trimming shortened V by 5 bases and J by 0 bases, and 2 bases separated the two germline ends. CDR3 sequence (DNA): TGTGCCAGCAGTGGCTCCTACAATGAGCAGTTCTTC. Encoded protein: CASSGSYNEQFF.

The CDR3 protein is CASSLGDTQYF. As DNA, the CDR3 is TGTGCCAGTAGTTTGGGGGATACGCAGTATTTT. The gene calls are TRBV19 and TRBJ2-3; D is unclear. V gave up 5 bases and J gave up 6 bases, with 6 bases separating them. CDR1 is LNHDA and CDR2 is SQIVND in the germline V gene (reference sequence). The CDR3 length is 11 residues.

The chain is built from TRBV15 and TRBJ2-5, with D tentatively TRBD2 (5 bases). Germline CDR1 is LNHNV and CDR2 is YYDKDF (reference sequence). The CDR3 is made up of 16 amino acids. V was pared by 5 bases and J by 1 base, with 17 bases between. CDR3 sequence: CATSFTRSPFQETQYF. The CDR3 DNA reads TGTGCCACCAGCTTTACTAGATCGCCCTTCCAAGAGACCCAGTACTTC.

V usage is TRBV27 and J usage is TRBJ2-7; a possible D gene is TRBD2 (7 bases). Germline assignment: CDR1 MNHEY and CDR2 SMNVEV (reference sequence). The CDR3 runs to 15 residues. V dropped 8 bases and J dropped 1 base, with 18 bases sitting between them. CDR3 protein: CASSSGEGVSYEQYF. DNA for the CDR3: TGTGCCAGCTCATCGGGGGAGGGGGTTTCCTACGAGCAGTACTTC.

V and J are TRBV5-8 and TRBJ1-2; D may be TRBD1 (5 bases). V lost 4 bases, J lost 5 bases, and 15 bases lay in between. The CDR3 is 14 amino acids. Germline V gene lookup returns CDR1 SGHTS and CDR2 YDEGEE. For the CDR3, the DNA is TGTGCCAGCAGCCCAGACAGCGGCGGGTATGGCTACACCTTC. This gives the protein CASSPDSGGYGYTF.

This chain links TRBV11-3 with TRBJ2-2; D is uncertain. This CDR3 contains 12 residues. Germline V CDR1 and CDR2: SGHNT, YENEEA. V lost 5 bases and J lost 5, with 6 bases in between. The CDR3 region is CASSLNTGELFF. The CDR3 nucleotides read TGTGCCAGCAGCCTCAATACCGGGGAGCTGTTTTTT.

This clone came up a few times. The J gene is TRBJ1-2, the V gene TRBV7-8; 9 bases match TRBD1. V was clipped by 5 bases and J by 6 bases; unmatched bases: 16. The CDR3 is made up of 17 amino acids. The germline CDR1 and CDR2 sequences are SGHVS and FQNEAQ. CDR3 nucleotides: TGTGCCAGCAGCCCCCGGTACCTACAGGGGGCGGGTAATGGCTACACCTTC. Its protein is CASSPRYLQGAGNGYTF.

This chain uses TRBV9 with TRBJ2-2; 9 bases map to TRBD1. V lost 4 bases, J lost 4 bases, and 5 bases stayed unmatched. Germline V lookup: CDR1 SGDLS, CDR2 YYNGEE. The CDR3 spans 15 residues. CDR3 protein: CASSWEGQGTGELFF. The CDR3 nucleotides are TGTGCCAGCAGCTGGGAGGGACAGGGCACCGGGGAGCTGTTTTTT.

This clone appeared once. The V and J genes are TRBV7-9 and TRBJ2-3; 14 bases agree with TRBD2. The V and J ends lost 6 bases and 1 base, in that order; junction bases with no gene match: 9. Germline lookup yields CDR1 SEHNR and CDR2 FQNEAQ (reference sequence). The CDR3 sequence is 18 residues long. CDR3 residues: CASSWTSGRLGGTDTQYF. DNA for the CDR3: TGTGCCAGCAGTTGGACTAGCGGGAGGTTAGGGGGCACAGATACGCAGTATTTT.

The genes are TRBV5-4 and TRBJ2-5, with D perhaps assigned TRBD1 or TRBD2 (5 bases each). The V end lost 4 bases, the J end lost 2 bases, and 15 bases lay between the germline ends. The CDR3 extends over 15 amino acids. Germline V CDR1 and CDR2: SGHNT, YYREEE (reference sequence). The CDR3 nucleotides read TGTGCCAGCAGCGGCTCCCGGGACCCTCAAGAGACCCAGTACTTC. This encodes CASSGSRDPQETQYF. The entire variable domain, with the rest obtained from reference TRBV5-4 and TRBJ2-5, is as follows: ETGVTQSPTHLIKTRGQQVTLRCSSQSGHNTVSWYQQALGQGPQFIFQYYREEENGRGNFPPRFSGLQFPNYSSELNVNALELDDSALYLCASSGSRDPQETQYFGPGTRLLVL.

V gene TRBV18 combines with J gene TRBJ1-2; 7 positions agree with TRBD1. Germline CDR1 KGHSH, CDR2 LQKENI. Trimming cost V 2 bases and J 4 bases; bases outside gene matches: 4. This CDR3 is built from 14 residues. The CDR3 is CASSPGQDSYGYTF. The CDR3 DNA reads TGTGCCAGCTCACCAGGACAGGACAGCTATGGCTACACCTTC.

The V call is TRBV5-4, the J call TRBJ2-7, with D possibly being TRBD1 (6 bases). The length of the CDR3 is 13 residues. V was trimmed by 0 bases and J by 6 bases, leaving 10 bases between them. Germline loops: CDR1 SGHNT, CDR2 YYREEE (reference sequence). CDR3 residues: CASSLEQGGEQYF. The CDR3 bases are TGTGCCAGCAGCTTGGAACAGGGCGGCGAGCAGTACTTC. Full variable domain (remainder filled in from reference TRBV5-4 and TRBJ2-7): ETGVTQSPTHLIKTRGQQVTLRCSSQSGHNTVSWYQQALGQGPQFIFQYYREEENGRGNFPPRFSGLQFPNYSSELNVNALELDDSALYLCASSLEQGGEQYFGPGTRLTVT.

The chain uses TRBV4-2 and TRBJ2-7; 7 bases map to TRBD1. The CDR3 runs 16 residues. V trimming: 0 bases; J trimming: 5 bases; junction bases outside the gene matches: 10. Per the germline V gene, CDR1 is LGHNA and CDR2 is YNFKEQ. DNA of the CDR3: TGTGCCAGCAGCCAAGATTACGTAGGGGGCAGGAACGAGCAGTACTTC. This encodes CASSQDYVGGRNEQYF.

The chain carries TRBV11-2 and TRBJ2-3, with 8 positions matching TRBD2. The CDR3 loop spans 15 amino acids. The V gene end was trimmed by 1 base and the J gene end by 5 bases; junction bases not matched to a gene: 5. The germline V gene has CDR1 SGHAT and CDR2 FQNNGV. For the CDR3, the DNA is TGTGCCAGCAGCTTAGTCGGGGGGGCCGGAGATACGCAGTATTTT. It encodes CASSLVGGAGDTQYF.

This clone came up once. The rearrangement uses TRBV9 and TRBJ1-4, with 9 nucleotides matching TRBD1. The CDR3 sequence is 15 residues long. Per the germline V gene, CDR1 is SGDLS and CDR2 is YYNGEE. V dropped 3 bases and J dropped 8; count of bases not matched to a gene: 8. The DNA for the CDR3 is TGTGCCAGCAGCGACCGACAGGGGGAATGCGAAAAACTGTTTTTT. This gives the protein CASSDRQGECEKLFF.